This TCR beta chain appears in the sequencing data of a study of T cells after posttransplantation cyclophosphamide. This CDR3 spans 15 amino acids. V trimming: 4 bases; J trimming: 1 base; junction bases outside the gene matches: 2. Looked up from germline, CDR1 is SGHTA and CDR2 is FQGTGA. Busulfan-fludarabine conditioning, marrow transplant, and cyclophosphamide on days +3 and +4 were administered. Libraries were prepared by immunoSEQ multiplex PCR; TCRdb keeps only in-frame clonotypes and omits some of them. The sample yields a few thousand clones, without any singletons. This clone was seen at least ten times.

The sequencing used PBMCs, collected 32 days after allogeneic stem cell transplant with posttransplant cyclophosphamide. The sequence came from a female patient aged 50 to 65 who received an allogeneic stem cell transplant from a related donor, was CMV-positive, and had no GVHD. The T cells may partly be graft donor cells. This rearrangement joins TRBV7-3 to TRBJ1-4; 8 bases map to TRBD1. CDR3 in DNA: TGTGCCAGCAGCTCCACAGGGGGAACTAATGAAAAACTGTTTTTT. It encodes CASSSTGGTNEKLFF.